This T cell receptor (beta chain) derives from a study of cytomegalovirus exposure and HLA in healthy donors. The PCR was carried out with 60 Vbeta primers and 13 Jbeta primers. The assay was immunoSEQ multiplex PCR, and TCRdb's table has in-frame clones only and misses some. The sample carries some 220,000 clones, about 80% recorded once. Study outcomes and limitations: In a later analysis, TCR beta V- and J-gene trimming was associated with a missense DCLRE1C variant. Later examination showed HLA-associated TCR beta chains had greater clonal expansion than equally common others. Presence/absence analysis assumed near-uniform sequencing depth across donors. On later analysis, the bulk of CMV-associated TCR beta chains appeared to be HLA-restricted.

As concerns this clone: Its target is unknown.

This clonotype was obtained from a middle-aged woman in good health and CMV-seronegative. Material for sequencing was PBMCs.

The CDR3 DNA sequence: TGTGCCACCACCAAGGCGGGGGGCTCCTACAATGAGCAGTTCTTC. Translation: CATTKAGGSYNEQFF. This chain connects TRBV15 to TRBJ2-1, with 8 positions matching TRBD2. Trimming cost V 7 bases and J 0 bases; bases outside gene matches: 5. The CDR3 runs to 15 residues. Germline CDR1 and CDR2: LNHNV and YYDKDF (reference sequence).